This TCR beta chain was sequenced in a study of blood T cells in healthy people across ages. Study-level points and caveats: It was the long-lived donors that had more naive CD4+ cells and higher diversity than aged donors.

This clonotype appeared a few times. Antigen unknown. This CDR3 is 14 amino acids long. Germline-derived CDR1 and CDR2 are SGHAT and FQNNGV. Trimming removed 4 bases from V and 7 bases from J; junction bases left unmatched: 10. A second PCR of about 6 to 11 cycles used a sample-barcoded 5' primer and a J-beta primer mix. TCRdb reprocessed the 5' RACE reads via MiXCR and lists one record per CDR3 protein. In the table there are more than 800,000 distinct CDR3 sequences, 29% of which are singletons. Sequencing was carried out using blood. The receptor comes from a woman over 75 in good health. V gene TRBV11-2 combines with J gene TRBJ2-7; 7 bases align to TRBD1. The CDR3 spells CASSSPLTGNEQYF. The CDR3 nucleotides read TGTGCCAGCAGCTCCCCGCTGACAGGGAATGAGCAGTACTTC.